This T cell receptor (beta chain) was profiled in a study of response to subunit inactivated influenza vaccine. Overall study results and limits: Each seasonal influenza vaccination, the authors suggested, recruits few new T cells.

This clonotype was counted a few times. Its antigen is not identified. TCRdb independently ran MiXCR on the RT-PCR reads; one entry per CDR3 protein. The table lists around 520,000 distinct CDR3 sequences, 25% of them singletons. V shed 4 bases and J 7 bases; nucleotides not matched to a gene: 3. The length of the CDR3 is 14 residues. Specimen: CD4+ T cells sorted from PBMCs, collected about 5 days after vaccination. This sequence was found in a man in his fifties who received an inactivated influenza vaccine. The chain links TRBV12-3 or TRBV12-4 to TRBJ1-5, with TRBD1 matching 11 bases. The CDR3 region is CASSSDRGPQPQHF. The DNA for the CDR3 is TGTGCCAGCAGTTCGGACAGGGGGCCCCAGCCCCAGCATTTT.